One and the same sample provided the 22 T cell receptor beta chains below, sequenced in a study of T cells in Graves' hyperthyroidism and ophthalmopathy. RNA transcripts provided the source from which TCR beta CDR3 regions were amplified. A first-round RT-PCR of the TCR CDR3 used the HTBI primer set. TCRdb re-analysed the multiplex PCR reads in MiXCR, keeping a single row per CDR3 protein. Among under 650,000 distinct CDR3 sequences, roughly 16% were seen once, and the ten largest hold about 3.8%. Sequenced: blood. The receptors shown here come from a woman aged 30 to 39 with Graves' hyperthyroidism.

This clonotype was recorded only once. The junction shows a germline mismatch at one end, possibly a read error. The rearrangement joins TRBV20-1 to TRBJ2-2; perhaps TRBD2 as D (5 bases). This CDR3 has 14 amino acids. The germline CDR1 and CDR2 sequences are DFQATT and SNEGSKA (reference sequence). As DNA, the CDR3 is TGCAGTGCTCCATGGGCGACGAACACCGGGGTGCTGTTTTTT. It is translated as CSAPWATNTGVLFF.

A few counts support this clonotype. The rearrangement joins TRBV10-3 to TRBJ2-1, with 9 bases fitting TRBD2. Germline V gene sequence: CDR1 ENHRY, CDR2 SYGVKD. The V gene end was trimmed by 3 bases and the J gene end by 1 base; junction bases not matched to a gene: 19. The CDR3 is 21 residues long. CDR3 nucleotide sequence: TGTGCCATCAGTGATTACCCTCCTAGCGGGACGGGGATAAGTTCCTACAATGAGCAGTTCTTC. Protein sequence: CAISDYPPSGTGISSYNEQFF.

CDR3 loop: CASSERGGGWANTGELFF. The CDR3 DNA reads as TGTGCCAGCAGTGAAAGAGGGGGAGGGTGGGCGAACACCGGGGAGCTGTTTTTT. V gene TRBV6-1 combines with J gene TRBJ2-2; D perhaps matches TRBD2 (7 bases). Germline CDR1 is MNHNS and CDR2 is SASEGT. V was shortened by 2 bases and J by 0 bases, with 16 bases between the two germline ends. The CDR3 spans 18 residues.

In its sample, this clonotype was seen many times. The genes are TRBV10-3 and TRBJ1-2; 8 bases are shared with TRBD1. V lost 7 bases and J lost 4; bases outside the gene matches: 14. The CDR3 covers 16 residues. Germline V gene sequence: CDR1 ENHRY, CDR2 SYGVKD. The CDR3 bases are TGTGCCATCACCCGCCATACTGGACAGGGCCTCTATGGCTACACCTTC. Its protein is CAITRHTGQGLYGYTF.

J is TRBJ1-3 and V is TRBV24-1; D remains unclear. From germline, CDR1 is KGHDR and CDR2 SFDVKD. V gave up 6 bases and J gave up 3 bases, with 5 bases separating them. The CDR3 totals 12 residues. The CDR3 loop reads CATSPSGNTIYF. The CDR3 coding sequence is TGTGCCACCAGTCCCAGTGGAAACACCATATATTTT.

This clonotype was recorded many times. The genes are TRBV7-9 and TRBJ2-6; D gene ambiguous. Per the germline V gene, CDR1 is SEHNR and CDR2 is FQNEAQ (reference sequence). The CDR3 consists of 13 residues. The ends were cut back, 11 bases at V and 0 bases at J, with 8 bases in the middle. CDR3 sequence reads: CAPWDSGANVLTF. CDR3 nucleotides: TGTGCCCCTTGGGACTCTGGGGCCAACGTCCTGACTTTC.

V usage is TRBV12-3 or TRBV12-4 and J usage is TRBJ1-5; 7 bases match TRBD1. V shed 6 bases, J shed 6 bases, and the junction held 5 bases outside the gene matches. This CDR3 comprises 13 residues. For the CDR3, the DNA is TGTGCCAGCAGGGAGGGGGCCACTCAGCCCCAGCATTTT. Residues: CASREGATQPQHF.

This clonotype was observed many times. V is TRBV30 and J is TRBJ2-7; D unresolved. Germline V CDR1 and CDR2: GTSNPN, SVGIG (reference sequence). The V end lost 4 bases, the J end lost 6 bases, and 10 bases lay between the germline ends. CDR3 length: 11 amino acids. The CDR3 loop is CAWTLGSEQYF. Here the CDR3 DNA reads TGTGCCTGGACTTTAGGAAGCGAGCAGTACTTC.

This clonotype was detected many times. This chain uses TRBV7-2 with TRBJ2-3; D not resolved. Germline lookup yields CDR1 SGHTA and CDR2 FQGNSA. This CDR3 is 16 amino acids long. The V end lost 3 bases, the J end lost 0 bases, and 13 bases lay between the germline ends. The CDR3 loop reads CASSLRLSTSTDTQYF. CDR3 nucleotide sequence: TGTGCCAGCAGCTTGAGGCTTTCCACTAGCACAGATACGCAGTATTTT.

The chain employs TRBV5-1 and TRBJ2-3, with 12 bases lining up with TRBD1. V shed 4 bases and J 7 bases; nucleotides not matched to a gene: 7. The CDR3 sequence is 15 residues long. CDR1 and CDR2 (germline): SGHRS, YFSETQ. The CDR3 protein is CASSPWDRGPNTQYF. The CDR3 DNA is TGCGCCAGCAGCCCATGGGACAGGGGGCCGAATACGCAGTATTTT.

Of note for this clonotype: Likely a read error: the CDR3 ends without its conserved phenylalanine or tryptophan. V usage is TRBV5-1 and J usage is TRBJ2-1, with 7 bases matching TRBD2. The germline V gene encodes CDR1 SGHRS and CDR2 YFSETQ. CDR3 length: 18 residues. V was pared by 0 bases and J by 6 bases, with 15 bases of the junction left unmatched. As DNA, the CDR3 is TGCGCCAGCAGCTTGGAGGACGGGGCGAGACTAGCTACCAATGAGCAGTTCCTC. This sequence encodes CASSLEDGARLATNEQFL.

This clonotype was counted at least ten times. The chain has TRBV10-1 and TRBJ2-7; 11 bases fit TRBD2. The germline CDR1 and CDR2 sequences are WNHNN and SYGVQD (reference sequence). J gave up 5 bases and V 2 bases, and 2 bases lay outside the gene matches. This CDR3 region has 14 residues. The DNA of the CDR3 is TGCGCCAGCAGTGAGGGGACTAGCGGCGACGAGCAGTACTTC. Protein: CASSEGTSGDEQYF.

This clonotype was seen ten or more times. The CDR3 sequence: CAWSRGGPETQYF. The CDR3 coding sequence is TGTGCCTGGAGTAGGGGGGGCCCAGAGACCCAGTACTTC. The rearrangement joins TRBV30 to TRBJ2-5, with TRBD2 as a possible D gene (7 bases). The ends were cut back, 2 bases at V and 4 bases at J, with 11 bases in the middle. The CDR3 contains 13 residues. Germline V gene data show CDR1 as GTSNPN and CDR2 as SVGIG (reference sequence).

At least ten counts were recorded for this clonotype. The genes are TRBV12-3 or TRBV12-4 and TRBJ1-5; 9 bases are a match to TRBD1. After removal of 4 bases from V and 3 bases from J, the junction contained 4 bases not matched to a gene. This CDR3 region has 15 residues. The CDR3 is CASSSTGGLNQPQHF. The DNA of the CDR3 is TGTGCCAGCAGTTCGACAGGGGGTCTCAATCAGCCCCAGCATTTT.

This clonotype was recorded many times. The chain recombines TRBV10-3 with TRBJ2-1; 8 nucleotides match TRBD1. The CDR3 is made up of 15 amino acids. Germline trimming cut 9 bases from V and 1 base from J; bases unmatched to any gene: 8. Germline V gene lookup returns CDR1 ENHRY and CDR2 SYGVKD. The CDR3 DNA reads as TGTGCCATAAGAACCGACAGGGGATCCTACAATGAGCAGTTCTTC. Its protein product is CAIRTDRGSYNEQFF.

This clonotype was counted ten times or more. V usage is TRBV27 and J usage is TRBJ2-3; 8 nucleotides agree with TRBD2. The CDR3 has 17 residues. CDR1 and CDR2 from the germline V gene are MNHEY and SMNVEV (reference sequence). J lost 2 bases, V lost 3 bases, and 10 bases had no gene match. CDR3: CASSFLGASGPTDTQYF. The CDR3 nucleotides read TGTGCCAGCAGTTTCTTAGGCGCTAGCGGGCCCACAGATACGCAGTATTTT.

This clonotype occurred many times. This sequence joins TRBV7-9 and TRBJ2-1; 8 positions match TRBD1. The germline V gene encodes CDR1 SEHNR and CDR2 FQNEAQ (reference sequence). The CDR3 length is 15 residues. Trimming removed 1 base from V and 1 base from J; junction bases left unmatched: 0. CDR3 sequence: CASSLGTGSYNEQFF. The DNA of the CDR3 is TGTGCCAGCAGCTTAGGGACAGGGTCCTACAATGAGCAGTTCTTC.

The chain carries TRBV3-1 and TRBJ2-2, with D possibly matching TRBD2 (5 bases). Trimming took 4 bases from V and 4 from J, leaving 13 bases between them. CDR1 is LGHDT and CDR2 is YNNKEL in the germline V gene (reference sequence). The CDR3 loop spans 15 amino acids. CDR3 coding DNA: TGTGCCAGCAGCCTCCTGTGGGCGGGCACCGGGGAGCTGTTTTTT. Translating it yields CASSLLWAGTGELFF.

This clonotype was detected only a few times. The genes are TRBV19 and TRBJ1-3; tentatively, D is TRBD1 (5 bases). The V and J ends lost 3 bases and 0 bases respectively, with 12 bases between them. The CDR3 totals 16 residues. CDR1 LNHDA and CDR2 SQIVND come from the germline V gene (reference sequence). CDR3: CASSITRGSSGNTIYF. The CDR3 DNA follows: TGTGCCAGTAGTATCACAAGGGGCAGCTCTGGAAACACCATATATTTT.

Many counts were recorded for this clonotype. The V call is TRBV20-1, the J call TRBJ2-2; D might be TRBD1 or TRBD2, each matching 5 bases. The V end was cut by 0 bases, the J end by 5 bases, with 13 bases between. Per germline, CDR1 DFQATT and CDR2 SNEGSKA (reference sequence). The CDR3 sequence is 15 residues long. CDR3 protein: CSAREWGSGTGELFF. CDR3 nucleotide sequence: TGCAGTGCTAGAGAATGGGGGAGCGGAACCGGGGAGCTGTTTTTT.

This clonotype appeared many times. This chain uses TRBV20-1 with TRBJ2-1; maybe TRBD1 (7 bases). The CDR3 has 14 amino acids. Germline V gene lookup returns CDR1 DFQATT and CDR2 SNEGSKA (reference sequence). With 1 base removed from V and 7 bases from J, the gap between germline ends came to 14 bases. CDR3 coding DNA: TGCAGTGCTAGAGGGCAGGGGGGAGAGAATGAGCAGTTCTTC. The encoded protein is CSARGQGGENEQFF.

This clonotype came up many times. V and J are TRBV20-1 and TRBJ2-7, with TRBD2 identical over 7 bases. V shed 6 bases and J 5 bases; nucleotides not matched to a gene: 19. The CDR3 length is 16 residues. Germline-derived CDR1 and CDR2 are DFQATT and SNEGSKA (reference sequence). The CDR3: CSAQSGKTSWMNEQYF. The CDR3 DNA reads TGCAGTGCCCAAAGCGGGAAGACAAGCTGGATGAACGAGCAGTACTTC.